These 12 T cell receptor beta chains were all obtained from the same sample, sequenced in a study of regulatory T cells in long-lasting Graves disease. Time point meaning: newly diagnosed GD, antithyroid drugs for less than 3 months. Extracted RNA from PBMCs served as the source of the TCR library. With iRepertoire HTBI primers and Arm-PCR of CDR3 regions, TCR beta libraries were built. TCRdb re-called the multiplex PCR reads through MiXCR, storing one row per CDR3 protein. The sample holds about 560,000 distinct CDR3 sequences, around 15% seen once. This same sample was also part of a study on T cells in Graves' hyperthyroidism and ophthalmopathy.

The specimen comprised peripheral blood mononuclear cells (PBMCs), sampled at new diagnosis, from a patient treated with antithyroid drugs. These receptors all come from a man younger than 35 with Graves disease.

At least ten counts were recorded for this clonotype. The chain combines TRBV15 with TRBJ2-7, with 8 nucleotides matching TRBD1. J gave up 2 bases and V 1 base, and 1 base lay outside the gene matches. CDR3 length equals 14 residues. The germline V gene encodes CDR1 LNHNV and CDR2 YYDKDF (reference sequence). CDR3 amino acids: CATSRGTGTYEQYF. The CDR3 bases are TGTGCCACCAGCAGAGGGACAGGGACCTACGAGCAGTACTTC.

This chain uses TRBV4-1 with TRBJ2-2, with 11 bases identical to TRBD2. The CDR3 extends over 16 amino acids. Germline V gene data show CDR1 as MGHRA and CDR2 as YSYEKL. Germline trimming cut 4 bases from V and 7 bases from J; bases unmatched to any gene: 8. The CDR3 DNA reads TGCGCCAGCAGCCTCAGACTAGCGGGAACTGACGGGGAGCTGTTTTTT. This codes for CASSLRLAGTDGELFF.

The J gene is TRBJ1-2, the V gene TRBV20-1, with unresolved D. Germline V gene lookup returns CDR1 DFQATT and CDR2 SNEGSKA (reference sequence). The CDR3 is made up of 13 amino acids. V was cut by 5 bases and J by 3 bases, with 13 bases left in between. The CDR3 nucleotides are TGCAGTGCTGAGAGCCCGGGCGACTATGGCTACACCTTC. It codes for CSAESPGDYGYTF.

V gene TRBV20-1 combines with J gene TRBJ2-3; possibly TRBD2 for D (6 bases). CDR1 DFQATT and CDR2 SNEGSKA come from the germline V gene (reference sequence). CDR3 length: 15 amino acids. The V end lost 6 bases, the J end lost 4 bases, and 20 bases lay between the germline ends. The CDR3 DNA reads TGCAGTGCGGGGCCTGGTGGCGGGGAGGCAGATACGCAGTATTTT. Translation gives CSAGPGGGEADTQYF.

This clonotype was found a few times. CDR3 loop: CASVAGPHTDTQYF. The CDR3 nucleotides are TGTGCCAGCGTGGCGGGACCCCACACAGATACGCAGTATTTT. This chain connects TRBV6-1 to TRBJ2-3; D possibly corresponds to TRBD2 (6 bases). Trimming removed 8 bases at V and 2 bases at J, with 14 bases between. Germline loops: CDR1 MNHNS, CDR2 SASEGT. The CDR3 spans 14 residues.

Remarks on this clonotype: A read error may explain this, as a much larger clone is one base away. The rearrangement joins TRBV3-1 to TRBJ1-2, with 7 bases aligning to TRBD1. The CDR3 extends over 15 amino acids. Germline V lookup: CDR1 LGHDT, CDR2 YNNKEL (reference sequence). V shed 2 bases, J shed 6 bases, and the junction held 9 bases outside the gene matches. In nucleotides, the CDR3 is TGTGCCAGCAGCCAATTCGACAGGGCGAACCATGGCTACACCTTC. Encoded protein: CASSQFDRANHGYTF.

This clonotype was counted ten times or more. The chain couples TRBV7-9 to TRBJ2-3; 12 bases line up with TRBD2. Per the germline V gene, CDR1 is SEHNR and CDR2 is FQNEAQ (reference sequence). The CDR3 is 15 amino acids. Germline trimming cut 5 bases from V and 4 bases from J; bases unmatched to any gene: 4. The CDR3 DNA is TGTGCCAGCAGCCCCGGGACTAGCGGGCCAGATACGCAGTATTTT. Translation: CASSPGTSGPDTQYF.

The V gene is TRBV29-1, the J gene TRBJ2-1, with TRBD2 as a possible D gene (6 bases). This CDR3 spans 12 amino acids. The V end lost 7 bases, the J end lost 7 bases, and 14 bases lay between the germline ends. The V gene's germline CDR1 is SQVTM and CDR2 ANQGSEA. This CDR3 reads CSADGGFNEQFF. CDR3 nucleotide sequence: TGCAGCGCGGACGGAGGGTTTAATGAGCAGTTCTTC.

In its sample, this clonotype was seen many times. One end of the junction does not line up with germline, which may come from a read error. The V and J genes are TRBV7-7 and TRBJ2-3, with D tentatively TRBD2 (5 bases). From germline, CDR1 is SSHAT and CDR2 FNYEAQ (reference sequence). CDR3 length: 14 amino acids. CDR3 residues: CASSLGGSGDTQYF. In DNA form, the CDR3 reads TGTGCTAGCAGCTTAGGAGGTTCGGGAGATACGCAGTATTTT.

This clonotype was counted ten times or more. The gene calls are TRBV28 and TRBJ2-5, with a tentative D call TRBD2 (5 bases). The CDR3 is 14 residues long. Germline CDR1 reads MDHEN; CDR2 reads SYDVKM. V was clipped by 5 bases and J by 5 bases, with 15 bases between them. CDR3 residues: CASSPGPGGETQYF. The CDR3 DNA is TGTGCCAGCAGTCCCGGGCCGGGCGGGGAGACCCAGTACTTC.

This clonotype was observed many times. The rearrangement joins TRBV12-3 or TRBV12-4 to TRBJ2-2; possibly TRBD2 for D (6 bases). The CDR3 contains 12 residues. V dropped 6 bases and J dropped 9 bases, with 11 bases sitting between them. CDR3 residues: CASRTGSRELFF. The DNA for the CDR3 is TGTGCCAGCAGGACCGGGAGCCGGGAGCTGTTTTTT.

In its sample, this clonotype was seen many times. The chain joins TRBV20-1 to TRBJ2-3; D is uncertain. V lost 1 base and J lost 2, with 10 bases in between. Germline V gives CDR1 DFQATT, CDR2 SNEGSKA (reference sequence). The CDR3 is made up of 14 amino acids. CDR3 protein: CSARGRPTTDTQYF. DNA of the CDR3: TGCAGTGCTAGAGGGCGGCCAACCACAGATACGCAGTATTTT.